This T cell receptor beta chain derives from a study of read filtering for tumor transcriptome and immune sequencing. Study-wide points: In IR-seq, single-read clonotypes were around four fifths of clonotypes but approximately 3.2% of reads. RNA-seq captured clonotypes less deeply and reliably than IR-seq. Sorted CD138-negative bone marrow cells were not purified T cells.

CDR3 length: 12 amino acids. The germline V and J ends were trimmed by 3 bases and 9 bases, with 9 bases remaining between them. This library used around 400 ng RNA and molecular barcoded adaptors spanning alpha/delta and beta/gamma chains. TCRdb processed the reads anew with MiXCR; each CDR3 protein has one entry. This table holds some 25,000 distinct CDR3 sequences, roughly 20% found once. This clonotype has a count of ten or more. Its specificity is unknown. Bone marrow was sampled from every patient at the time of active disease. The sample taken for sequencing was a population of CD138-negative cells sorted from bone marrow. The receptor was isolated from a donor at least 40 years old with multiple myeloma. The chain combines TRBV12-3 or TRBV12-4 with TRBJ2-1, with D possibly being TRBD1 or TRBD2 (5 bases each). CDR3 protein: CASSLGVGEQFF. The DNA of the CDR3 is TGTGCCAGCAGTTTGGGGGTGGGTGAGCAGTTCTTC.